The source of this T cell receptor (beta chain) is a study of radiation and T cells in renal cell carcinoma. General study points: Dominant CDR3 motifs occupied more repertoire in irradiated than control tumors. Irradiated tumors had higher TCR clonality than control tumors.

A word on this clone: Its antigen is unknown.

Germline CDR1 is MNHNS and CDR2 is SASEGT. The CDR3 is 14 amino acids. Trimming stripped 8 bases from V and 3 bases from J, with 17 bases between. Produced via immunoSEQ multiplex PCR; TCRdb's table is partial and in-frame only. This table holds approximately 8,300 clones, 50% to 75% found once. Treatment defined: 15 Gy SBRT to primary tumor, nephrectomy 4 weeks later. This chain joins TRBV6-1 and TRBJ2-7; a weak D match, TRBD1 (6 bases). Source: tumor tissue, taken from a patient whose treatment included radiotherapy and nephrectomy. The source of this sequence is a man aged 55 to 70 with renal cell carcinoma. Written as DNA, the CDR3 is TGTGCCAGCGGGGTGGGGGCCGACCTCTACGAGCAGTACTTC. Its translation: CASGVGADLYEQYF.